Described below is a single T cell receptor beta chain sequence and its context. The sample is drawn from a study of blood T cell repertoires in COVID-19. Study in general: Spain, Italy and the United States supplied samples that represented acute and convalescent COVID-19. The cDNA or gDNA used as material had been derived from T cells, B-cell-depleted T cells, or PBMCs.

Clones were read by immunoSEQ multiplex PCR, and TCRdb kept only the in-frame ones, dropping some. Of almost 300,000 clones in the sample, around nine tenths were seen once. Germline V lookup: CDR1 LGHNA, CDR2 YSLEER. V was pared by 4 bases and J by 9 bases, with 7 bases of the junction left unmatched. The CDR3 runs 15 residues. This receptor was identified in a man aged 65 to 79 with acute or convalescent COVID-19. Sequencing input: peripheral blood. V usage is TRBV4-3 and J usage is TRBJ1-6; 9 nucleotides line up with TRBD1. The CDR3 sequence: CASSLGGQGFSPLHF. The DNA for the CDR3 is TGCGCCAGCAGCCTAGGGGGACAGGGTTTTTCACCCCTCCACTTT.